A single sample is the source of the 21 T cell receptor beta chains below, sequenced in a study of T cell clones after liver transplantation. Assay used: immunoSEQ multiplex PCR; TCRdb lists only in-frame clones, some missing. The data contain approximately 65,000 clones, approximately 92% of them singletons. The sample here was CD4+ T cells from blood, taken nearly 26 months after liver transplant. These receptors were collected from a human patient who received a liver transplant. Part of the T cell pool may stem from the graft donor.

The genes are TRBV12-5 and TRBJ1-2; 8 positions match TRBD1. With 0 bases clipped from V and 4 bases from J, the junction kept 10 bases outside the gene matches. This CDR3 contains 17 residues. Germline values: CDR1 LGHNT, CDR2 FRNRAP. As DNA, the CDR3 is TGTGCTAGTGGTTTGGTACGGGGTTTGGGACAGGCCTATGGCTACACCTTC. Residues: CASGLVRGLGQAYGYTF.

This chain joins TRBV4-1 and TRBJ1-2, with a weak D call TRBD1 (5 bases). Trimming pared 1 base from V and 0 bases from J, leaving 9 bases between. Looked up from germline, CDR1 is MGHRA and CDR2 is YSYEKL. The CDR3 length is 15 residues. CDR3 protein: CASSQAGRTNYGYTF. For the CDR3, the DNA is TGCGCCAGCAGCCAAGCGGGACGGACTAACTATGGCTACACCTTC.

The rearrangement uses TRBV29-1 and TRBJ1-5; 10 bases line up with TRBD1. CDR1 and CDR2 from the germline V gene are SQVTM and ANQGSEA. The CDR3 is 14 residues long. After removal of 6 bases from V and 5 bases from J, the junction contained 7 bases not matched to a gene. The CDR3 nucleotides read TGCAGCGTGGCCCAGGGACAGGGGTATCAGCCCCAGCATTTT. Protein: CSVAQGQGYQPQHF. The complete variable domain, with remaining parts taken from reference TRBV29-1 and TRBJ1-5, reads SAVISQKPSRDICQRGTSLTIQCQVDSQVTMMFWYRQQPGQSLTLIATANQGSEATYESGFVIDKFPISRPNLTFSTLTVSNMSPEDSSIYLCSVAQGQGYQPQHFGDGTRLSIL.

The genes are TRBV19 and TRBJ1-5; unclear D gene. The CDR3 is 14 residues long. Trimming pared 1 base from V and 1 base from J, leaving 5 bases between. CDR1 is LNHDA, CDR2 SQIVND, per germline (reference sequence). The DNA for the CDR3 is TGTGCCAGTAGTATAGGTCAGAGCAATCAGCCCCAGCATTTT. Protein sequence: CASSIGQSNQPQHF.

This chain joins TRBV27 and TRBJ2-7, with 7 bases aligning to TRBD1. Per the germline V gene, CDR1 is MNHEY and CDR2 is SMNVEV (reference sequence). V gave up 4 bases and J gave up 0 bases; unmatched junction bases: 6. The length of the CDR3 is 15 residues. The CDR3 DNA is TGTGCCAGCAGTTCCCGACAGGGAAGCTCCTACGAGCAGTACTTC. Its translation: CASSSRQGSSYEQYF.

This sequence joins TRBV23-1 and TRBJ2-4; no definite D call. TRBV23-1 is given ORF status, its function remaining uncertain. V lost 0 bases and J 0 bases, leaving 9 bases between the germline ends. The CDR3 is 16 amino acids. Here the CDR3 reads CASSQSGRPAKNIQYF. As DNA, the CDR3 is TGCGCCAGCAGTCAATCTGGACGGCCAGCCAAAAACATTCAGTACTTC.

This clone has just a few counts. V and J are TRBV19 and TRBJ1-1; D perhaps matches TRBD1 (6 bases). The V gene's germline CDR1 is LNHDA and CDR2 SQIVND (reference sequence). V was shortened by 2 bases and J by 7 bases, with 14 bases between the two germline ends. The CDR3 is 14 amino acids. CDR3 region: CASSILGGGSEAFF. CDR3 bases: TGTGCCAGTAGTATACTAGGGGGTGGTAGTGAAGCTTTCTTT.

The chain is built from TRBV4-2 and TRBJ2-2, with TRBD2 identical over 10 bases. The germline gives CDR1 LGHNA, CDR2 YNFKEQ. With 1 base clipped from V and 0 bases from J, the junction kept 11 bases outside the gene matches. This CDR3 region has 20 residues. CDR3 sequence reads: CASSQGLAGQGYANTGELFF. In nucleotides, the CDR3 is TGTGCCAGCAGCCAAGGACTAGCGGGCCAAGGGTACGCGAACACCGGGGAGCTGTTTTTT.

This chain links TRBV5-6 with TRBJ1-1; tentatively, D is TRBD1 (5 bases). The germline V gene encodes CDR1 SGHDT and CDR2 YYEEEE. Trimming left V 2 bases short and J 0 bases short, with 17 bases between. This CDR3 region has 17 residues. As DNA, the CDR3 is TGTGCCAGCAGCTTTGGGGCGACCCGAAACTTGAACACTGAAGCTTTCTTT. Protein product: CASSFGATRNLNTEAFF.

A single count supports this clone. The chain has TRBV14 and TRBJ2-7, with a possible D match to TRBD1 (5 bases). There are 14 residues in the CDR3. Germline CDR1 and CDR2: SGHDN and FVKESK. Trimming took 4 bases from V and 0 from J, leaving 10 bases between them. DNA of the CDR3: TGTGCCAGCAGCCCTACGACAGTCTCCTACGAGCAGTACTTC. This sequence encodes CASSPTTVSYEQYF.

The V and J genes are TRBV6-4 and TRBJ2-1; the D is unclear. Germline values: CDR1 MRHNA, CDR2 SNTAGT. Trimming removed 9 bases at V and 6 bases at J, with 15 bases between. CDR3 length: 13 residues. The CDR3 protein is CARDTWVCNEQFF. CDR3 DNA: TGTGCCAGAGATACATGGGTCTGCAATGAGCAGTTCTTC.

This clone was seen only once. The rearrangement uses TRBV25-1 and TRBJ2-3; 9 bases match TRBD1. Germline CDR1 reads MGHDK; CDR2 reads SYGVNS. The CDR3 has 15 residues. V dropped 5 bases and J dropped 2; count of bases not matched to a gene: 5. For the CDR3, the DNA is TGTGCCAGCAGTATTACAGGGGGCGTCACAGATACGCAGTATTTT. It yields the protein CASSITGGVTDTQYF.

Notes on this clone: A junction end diverges from the germline sequence, so it may reflect a read error. The rearrangement links TRBV19 to TRBJ2-2; D call uncertain. The CDR3 sequence is 11 residues long. Per germline, CDR1 LNHDA and CDR2 SQIVND (reference sequence). The CDR3 is CASSVDGELFF. CDR3 DNA sequence: TGTGCCAGTAGTGTAGACGGGGAGCTGTTTTTT.

The chain has TRBV14 and TRBJ2-7; 13 bases agree with TRBD2. V gave up 9 bases and J gave up 5 bases; unmatched junction bases: 10. This CDR3 has 15 residues. CDR1 SGHDN and CDR2 FVKESK come from the germline V gene. The DNA of the CDR3 is TGTGCCAGGCGACTAGCGGGAGGCCCCCCCCACGAGCAGTACTTC. Amino acid sequence: CARRLAGGPPHEQYF.

This clone was detected once. The chain couples TRBV19 to TRBJ1-5, with D perhaps TRBD1 (5 bases). Trimming removed 7 bases at V and 1 base at J, with 17 bases between. Per the germline V gene, CDR1 is LNHDA and CDR2 is SQIVND (reference sequence). This CDR3 is built from 16 residues. The CDR3 spells CASIARGVRSNQPQHF. For the CDR3, the DNA is TGTGCCAGTATCGCAAGAGGGGTTAGGAGCAATCAGCCCCAGCATTTT. The full variable domain, its missing parts supplied by reference TRBV19 and TRBJ1-5, is DGGITQSPKYLFRKEGQNVTLSCEQNLNHDAMYWYRQDPGQGLRLIYYSQIVNDFQKGDIAEGYSVSREKKESFPLTVTSAQKNPTAFYLCASIARGVRSNQPQHFGDGTRLSIL.

V and J are TRBV18 and TRBJ2-5; D is undetermined. The germline CDR1 and CDR2 sequences are KGHSH and LQKENI. The V gene lost 0 bases and the J gene lost 5 bases, with 10 bases spanning the gap. This CDR3 spans 14 amino acids. The DNA of the CDR3 is TGTGCCAGCTCACCACCGGAAGGGCTGGAGACCCAGTACTTC. It encodes CASSPPEGLETQYF.

The V and J genes are TRBV2 and TRBJ1-5; no clear D. CDR1 is SNHLY and CDR2 is FYNNEI in the germline V gene. V lost 3 bases to trimming and J lost 6 bases, with 15 bases between them. CDR3 size: 15 residues. The CDR3: CASSDRTVGGQPQHF. Here the CDR3 DNA reads TGTGCCAGCAGTGATCGTACTGTAGGAGGTCAGCCCCAGCATTTT.

The CDR3 here is CASSWGGKTSYEQYF. The CDR3 coding sequence is TGTGCCAGCAGTTGGGGAGGGAAGACCTCCTACGAGCAGTACTTC. This chain joins TRBV6-5 and TRBJ2-7; 7 bases line up with TRBD2. Per the germline V gene, CDR1 is MNHEY and CDR2 is SVGAGI. The trim removed 4 bases at V and 0 bases at J, leaving 6 bases unmatched. The CDR3 is 15 amino acids.

The chain is built from TRBV23-1 and TRBJ2-1; weak D call: TRBD2 (6 bases). TRBV23-1 is marked as an open reading frame, function uncertain. The CDR3 length is 13 residues. Trimming pared 8 bases from V and 3 bases from J, leaving 11 bases between. The chain's CDR3 is CASFLDYYNEQFF. For the CDR3, the DNA is TGCGCCAGCTTCCTGGACTACTACAATGAGCAGTTCTTC.

This chain uses TRBV4-2 with TRBJ1-2; D is uncertain. Germline V gene data show CDR1 as LGHNA and CDR2 as YNFKEQ. V lost 0 bases and J 1 base, leaving 6 bases between the germline ends. The CDR3 sequence is 14 residues long. The CDR3 DNA follows: TGTGCCAGCAGCCAAGATAAGGGTAACTATGGCTACACCTTC. Amino acid sequence: CASSQDKGNYGYTF.

The chain has TRBV7-7 and TRBJ2-5; 8 bases map to TRBD2. The CDR3 runs to 14 residues. The V gene's germline CDR1 is SSHAT and CDR2 FNYEAQ (reference sequence). CDR3 sequence: CASSRPGGEETQYF. The CDR3 coding sequence is TGTGCTAGCTCCCGACCGGGAGGGGAGGAGACCCAGTACTTC.